This T cell receptor (beta chain) was documented in a study of shared clonotypes between healthy human individuals. Turning to the study itself: The plates for each donor numbered three CD4 naive, three CD4 memory, two CD8 naive and one CD8 memory.

Naive CD8 isolation took CD45RO-negative cells positively selected for CCR7 and excluded terminally differentiated effector memory CD45RA+ cells. V lost 0 bases to trimming and J lost 4 bases, with 10 bases between them. Germline assignment: CDR1 SQVTM and CDR2 ANQGSEA. CDR3 length: 13 residues. Execution of the assay was at deep level. Here immunoSEQ multiplex PCR was the method, and the copy in TCRdb shows in-frame clones only, minus some. The repertoire holds about 1,800,000 clones, with around 96% as singletons. This sequence originates from a man between 18 and 35 years old in good health. The sequenced sample was naive CD8+ T cells sorted from blood. The V gene is TRBV29-1, the J gene TRBJ2-7, with unresolved D. CDR3 sequence (DNA): TGCAGCGTTGAAGATCCCCCCGAGTACGAGCAGTACTTC. Encoded protein: CSVEDPPEYEQYF.